This T cell receptor (beta chain) comes out of a study of molecular identifiers for immune sequencing clone quantification. Study observations and caveats: Identical TCR molecules can share a barcode, and this sharing could underestimate highly expanded clone sizes.

A note on this clonotype: Its antigen is unidentified.

TCR libraries were built in bulk with a published protocol and specific TCR primers. MiXCR, run by TCRdb on the PCR reads, gives a single entry per CDR3 protein. Here the sample spans about 640,000 distinct CDR3 sequences, 15% to 20% being singletons. Germline values: CDR1 LNHDA, CDR2 SQIVND (reference sequence). The V and J ends lost 5 bases and 9 bases, in that order; junction bases with no gene match: 9. The CDR3 spans 13 residues. Sequenced: naive CD8+ T cells from blood, with Jurkat cell RNA spiked in. Subset meaning: FACS-sorted CD8+CD4-CCR7+CD45RA+ naive T cells. The V and J genes are TRBV19 and TRBJ2-5, with 7 bases aligning to TRBD1. This receptor was obtained from a human donor in good health. Some libraries in this study had Jurkat cell RNA spiked in. The CDR3 DNA is TGTGCCAGTAGTGCAGGGGGTGTGGTGCCCCAGTACTTC. It encodes CASSAGGVVPQYF.